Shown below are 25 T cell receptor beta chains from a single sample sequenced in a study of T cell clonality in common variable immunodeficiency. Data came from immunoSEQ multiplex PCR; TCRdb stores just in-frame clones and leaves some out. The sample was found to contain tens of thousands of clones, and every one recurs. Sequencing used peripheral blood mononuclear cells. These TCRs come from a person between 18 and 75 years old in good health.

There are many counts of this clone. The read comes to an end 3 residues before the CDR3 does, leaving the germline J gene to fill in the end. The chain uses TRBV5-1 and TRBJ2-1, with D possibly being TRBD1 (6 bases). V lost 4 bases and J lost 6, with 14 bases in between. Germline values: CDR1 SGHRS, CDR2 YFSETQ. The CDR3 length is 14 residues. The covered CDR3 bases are TGCGCCAGCAGCGTGATACAGGGTTCCAATGAG. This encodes CASSVIQGSNE. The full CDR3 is CASSVIQGSNEQFF.

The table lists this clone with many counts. CDR3 protein: CASSPWQGAYEQYF. Incomplete CDR3 DNA: TGTGCCAGCAGCCCCTGGCAGGGGGCCTACGAG. The chain has TRBV7-2 and TRBJ2-7; 7 bases are a match to TRBD1. Read coverage stops 3 residues before the CDR3 terminus; the germline J gene supplies the remainder. From germline, CDR1 is SGHTA and CDR2 FQGNSA. V trimming: 5 bases; J trimming: 2 bases; junction bases outside the gene matches: 6. This CDR3 has 14 amino acids.

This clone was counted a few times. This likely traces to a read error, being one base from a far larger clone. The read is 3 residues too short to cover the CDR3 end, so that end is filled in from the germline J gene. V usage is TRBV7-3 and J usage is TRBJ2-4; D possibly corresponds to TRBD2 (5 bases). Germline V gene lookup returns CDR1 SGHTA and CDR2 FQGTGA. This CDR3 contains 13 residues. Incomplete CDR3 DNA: TGTGCCAGCAGCCTCGGCGGGTGGGAGACT. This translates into CASSLGGWET. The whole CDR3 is CASSLGGWETQYF.

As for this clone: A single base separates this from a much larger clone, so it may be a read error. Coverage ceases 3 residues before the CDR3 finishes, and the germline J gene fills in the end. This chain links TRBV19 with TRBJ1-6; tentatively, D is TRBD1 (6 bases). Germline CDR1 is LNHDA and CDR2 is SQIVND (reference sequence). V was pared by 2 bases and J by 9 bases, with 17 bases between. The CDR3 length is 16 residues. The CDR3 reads CASSISPTGKGSPLHF. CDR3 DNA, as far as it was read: TGTGCCAGTAGTATATCCCCTACAGGGAAGGGTTCACCC.

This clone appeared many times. CDR3 DNA, as far as it was read: TGTGCCAGCAGTTACCCCCGATTAGAAATCAATGAG. The encoded protein is CASSYPRLEINE. The CDR3, in full, reads CASSYPRLEINEQFF. The rearrangement joins TRBV6-9 to TRBJ2-1; D is undetermined. The CDR3 goes on 3 residues after the read ends, and that part is filled in from the germline J gene. The V end lost 3 bases, the J end lost 6 bases, and 15 bases lay between the germline ends. Germline CDR1 reads MNHGY; CDR2 reads SVAAGI. The CDR3 spans 15 residues.

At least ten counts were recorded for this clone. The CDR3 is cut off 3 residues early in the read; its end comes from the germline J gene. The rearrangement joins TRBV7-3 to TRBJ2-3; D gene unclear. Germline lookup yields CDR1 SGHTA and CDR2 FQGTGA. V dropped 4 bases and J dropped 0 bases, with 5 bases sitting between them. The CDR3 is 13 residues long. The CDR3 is CASSSGSTDTQYF. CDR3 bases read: TGTGCCAGCAGCTCCGGTAGCACAGATACG.

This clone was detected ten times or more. The part of the CDR3 DNA that was read is TGCAGTGCTAGACCGGGGGGGAGCGGGGGTTACAATGAG. Encoded protein: CSARPGGSGGYNE. The full CDR3 protein reads CSARPGGSGGYNEQFF. This rearrangement joins TRBV20-1 to TRBJ2-1, with TRBD2 matching 8 bases. With the read ending 3 residues before the CDR3 end, the germline J gene is used to fill in that end. The ends lost 2 bases at V and 4 bases at J; junction bases unmatched: 10. Germline loops: CDR1 DFQATT, CDR2 SNEGSKA (reference sequence). CDR3 length equals 16 residues.

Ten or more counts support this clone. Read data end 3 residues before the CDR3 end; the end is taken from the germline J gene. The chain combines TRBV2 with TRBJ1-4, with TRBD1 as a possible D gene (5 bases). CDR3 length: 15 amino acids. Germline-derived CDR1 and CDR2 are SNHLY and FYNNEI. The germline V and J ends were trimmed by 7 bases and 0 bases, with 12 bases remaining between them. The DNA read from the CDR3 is TGTGCCAGCACGCCTTGGGACTCAACTAATGAAAAA. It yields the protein CASTPWDSTNEK. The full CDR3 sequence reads CASTPWDSTNEKLFF. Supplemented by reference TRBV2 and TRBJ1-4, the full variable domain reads EPEVTQTPSHQVTQMGQEVILRCVPISNHLYFYWYRQILGQKVEFLVSFYNNEISEKSEIFDDQFSVERPDGSNFTLKIRSTKLEDSAMYFCASTPWDSTNEKLFFGSGTQLSVL.

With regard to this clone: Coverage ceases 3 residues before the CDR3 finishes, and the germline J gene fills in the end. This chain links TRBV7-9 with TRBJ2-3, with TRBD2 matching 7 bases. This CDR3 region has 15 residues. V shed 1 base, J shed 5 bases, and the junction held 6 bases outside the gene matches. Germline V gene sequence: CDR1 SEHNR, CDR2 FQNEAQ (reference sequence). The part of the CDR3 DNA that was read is TGTGCCAGCAGCTTAGGCGGCGGGAGTGGAGATACG. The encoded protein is CASSLGGGSGDT. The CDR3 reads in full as CASSLGGGSGDTQYF.

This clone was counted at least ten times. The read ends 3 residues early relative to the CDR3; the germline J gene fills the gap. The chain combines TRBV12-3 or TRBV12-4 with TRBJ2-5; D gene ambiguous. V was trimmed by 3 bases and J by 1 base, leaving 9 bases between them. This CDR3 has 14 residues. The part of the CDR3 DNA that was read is TGTGCCAGCAGTTTGGTGGCTCCCCAAGAGACC. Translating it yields CASSLVAPQET. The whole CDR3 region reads CASSLVAPQETQYF.

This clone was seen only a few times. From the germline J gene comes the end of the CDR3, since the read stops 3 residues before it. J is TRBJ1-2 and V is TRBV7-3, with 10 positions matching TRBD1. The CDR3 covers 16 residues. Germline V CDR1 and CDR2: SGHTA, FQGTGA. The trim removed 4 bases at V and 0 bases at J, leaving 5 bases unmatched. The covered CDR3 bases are TGTGCCAGCAGCTCGGGACAGGGGCCCACTAACTATGGC. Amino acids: CASSSGQGPTNYG. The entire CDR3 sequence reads CASSSGQGPTNYGYTF.

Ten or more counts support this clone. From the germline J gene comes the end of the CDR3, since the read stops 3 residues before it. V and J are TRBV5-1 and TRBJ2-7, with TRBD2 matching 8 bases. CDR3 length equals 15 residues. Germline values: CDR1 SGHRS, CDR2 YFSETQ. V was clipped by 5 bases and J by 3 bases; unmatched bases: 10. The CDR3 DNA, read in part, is TGCGCCAGCAGTTCCCGTCTAGCGGGCGACTACGAG. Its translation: CASSSRLAGDYE. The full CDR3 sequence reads CASSSRLAGDYEQYF.

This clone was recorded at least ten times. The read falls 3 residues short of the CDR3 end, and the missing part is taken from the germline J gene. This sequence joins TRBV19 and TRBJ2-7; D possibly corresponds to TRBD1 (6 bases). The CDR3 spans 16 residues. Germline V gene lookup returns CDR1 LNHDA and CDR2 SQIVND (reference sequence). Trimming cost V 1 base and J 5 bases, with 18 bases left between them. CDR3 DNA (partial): TGTGCCAGTAGTATAGTCACCGGGACAACGATCGACGAG. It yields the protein CASSIVTGTTIDE. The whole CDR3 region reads CASSIVTGTTIDEQYF.

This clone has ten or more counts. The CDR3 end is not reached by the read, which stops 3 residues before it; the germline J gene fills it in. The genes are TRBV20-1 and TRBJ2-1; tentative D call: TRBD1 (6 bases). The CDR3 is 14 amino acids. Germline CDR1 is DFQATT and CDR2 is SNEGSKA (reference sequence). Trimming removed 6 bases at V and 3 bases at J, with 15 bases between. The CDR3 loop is CSALTGADYNEQFF. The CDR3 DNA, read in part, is TGCAGTGCCTTGACAGGAGCCGACTACAATGAG.

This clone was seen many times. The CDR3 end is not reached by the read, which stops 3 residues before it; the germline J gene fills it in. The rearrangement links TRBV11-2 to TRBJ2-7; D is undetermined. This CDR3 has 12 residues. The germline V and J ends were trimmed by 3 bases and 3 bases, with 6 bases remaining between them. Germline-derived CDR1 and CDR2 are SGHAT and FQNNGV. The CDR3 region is CASSFGGYEQYF. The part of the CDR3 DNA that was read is TGTGCCAGCAGCTTTGGCGGCTACGAG.

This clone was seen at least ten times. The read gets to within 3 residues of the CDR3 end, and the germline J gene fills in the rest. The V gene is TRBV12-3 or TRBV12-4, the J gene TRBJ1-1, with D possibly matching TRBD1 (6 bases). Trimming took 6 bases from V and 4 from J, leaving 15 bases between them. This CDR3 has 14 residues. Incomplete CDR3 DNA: TGTGCCAGCAGCCCCGATCGGGGGGCCACTGAA. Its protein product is CASSPDRGATE. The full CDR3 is CASSPDRGATEAFF.

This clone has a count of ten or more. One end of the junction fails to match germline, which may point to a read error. CDR3 DNA (partial): TGCGCCAGCAGCCAAGGAATCCAGGGGACCCTCTCCTACGAG. Amino acids: CASSQGIQGTLSYE. The full CDR3 reads CASSQGIQGTLSYEQYF. This chain joins TRBV4-2 and TRBJ2-7, with D possibly being TRBD1 (6 bases). The read terminates 3 residues ahead of where the CDR3 ends, so the germline J gene completes it. The germline gives CDR1 LGHNA, CDR2 YNFKEQ. The CDR3 totals 17 residues.

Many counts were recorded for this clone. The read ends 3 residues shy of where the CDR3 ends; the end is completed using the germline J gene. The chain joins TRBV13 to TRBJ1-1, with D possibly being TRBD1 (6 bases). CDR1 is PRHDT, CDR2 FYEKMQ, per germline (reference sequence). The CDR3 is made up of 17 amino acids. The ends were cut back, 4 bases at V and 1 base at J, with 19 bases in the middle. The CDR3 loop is CASSSNNPGTTNTEAFF. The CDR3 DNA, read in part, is TGTGCCAGCAGCTCTAACAATCCCGGGACAACGAACACTGAA. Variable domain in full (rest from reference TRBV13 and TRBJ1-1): AAGVIQSPRHLIKEKRETATLKCYPIPRHDTVYWYQQGPGQDPQFLISFYEKMQSDKGSIPDRFSAQQFSDYHSELNMSSLELGDSALYFCASSSNNPGTTNTEAFFGQGTRLTVV.

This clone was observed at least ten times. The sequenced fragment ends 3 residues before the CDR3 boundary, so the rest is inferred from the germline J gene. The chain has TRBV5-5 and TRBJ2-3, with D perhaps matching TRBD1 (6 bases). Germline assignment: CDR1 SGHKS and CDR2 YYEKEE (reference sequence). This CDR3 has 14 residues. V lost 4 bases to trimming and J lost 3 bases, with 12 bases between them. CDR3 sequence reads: CASSRYRDTDTQYF. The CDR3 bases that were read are TGTGCCAGCAGCCGTTACAGGGATACAGATACG. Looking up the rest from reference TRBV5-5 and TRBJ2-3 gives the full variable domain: DAGVTQSPTHLIKTRGQQVTLRCSPISGHKSVSWYQQVLGQGPQFIFQYYEKEERGRGNFPDRFSARQFPNYSSELNVNALLLGDSALYLCASSRYRDTDTQYFGPGTRLTVL.

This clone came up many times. CDR3 sequence: CASSPGTPHGTQYF. The sequenced part of the CDR3 DNA is TGCGCCAGCAGCCCCGGGACTCCCCATGGTACG. The chain carries TRBV5-1 and TRBJ2-3, with a possible D match to TRBD2 (6 bases). The read comes to an end 3 residues before the CDR3 does, leaving the germline J gene to fill in the end. The germline V and J ends were trimmed by 4 bases and 8 bases, with 17 bases remaining between them. The CDR3 is made up of 14 amino acids. Germline-derived CDR1 and CDR2 are SGHRS and YFSETQ.

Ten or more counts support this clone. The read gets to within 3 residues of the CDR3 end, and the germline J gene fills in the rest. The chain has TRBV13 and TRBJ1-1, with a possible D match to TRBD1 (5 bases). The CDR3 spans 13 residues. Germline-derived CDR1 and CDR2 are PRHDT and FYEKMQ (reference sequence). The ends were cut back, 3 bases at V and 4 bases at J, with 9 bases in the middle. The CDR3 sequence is CASSLGGSTEAFF. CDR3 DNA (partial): TGTGCCAGCAGCTTGGGGGGGTCCACTGAA.

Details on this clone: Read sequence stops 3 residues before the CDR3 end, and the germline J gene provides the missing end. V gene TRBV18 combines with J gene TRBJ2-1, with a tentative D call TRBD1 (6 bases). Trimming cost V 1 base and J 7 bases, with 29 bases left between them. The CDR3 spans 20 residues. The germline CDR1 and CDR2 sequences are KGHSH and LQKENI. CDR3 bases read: TGTGCCAGCTCACCACGAGGCGGTCAGGGGATTGCCTGGTCCAATAATGAG. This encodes CASSPRGGQGIAWSNNE. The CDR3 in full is CASSPRGGQGIAWSNNEQFF.

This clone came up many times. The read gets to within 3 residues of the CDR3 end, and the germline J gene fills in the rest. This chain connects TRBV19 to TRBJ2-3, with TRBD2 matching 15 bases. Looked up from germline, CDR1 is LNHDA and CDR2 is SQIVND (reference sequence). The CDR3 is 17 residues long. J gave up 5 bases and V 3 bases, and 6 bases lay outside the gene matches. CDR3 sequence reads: CASSILGLAGGGDTQYF. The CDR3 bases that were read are TGTGCCAGTAGTATCCTGGGACTAGCGGGGGGTGGAGATACG.

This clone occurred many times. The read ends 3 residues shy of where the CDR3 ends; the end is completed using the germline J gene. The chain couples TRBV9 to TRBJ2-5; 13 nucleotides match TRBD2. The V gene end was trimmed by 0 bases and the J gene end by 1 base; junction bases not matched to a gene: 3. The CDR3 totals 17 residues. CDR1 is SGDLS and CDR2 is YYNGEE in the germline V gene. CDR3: CASSVGRTSGGQETQYF. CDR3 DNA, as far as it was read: TGTGCCAGCAGCGTAGGGCGGACTAGCGGGGGCCAAGAGACC.

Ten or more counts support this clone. CDR3 region: CASSLDNSGNTIYF. The sequenced CDR3 bases are TGCGCCAGCAGCTTGGACAACTCTGGAAACACC. This rearrangement joins TRBV5-1 to TRBJ1-3; no definite D call. The read ends 3 residues early relative to the CDR3; the germline J gene fills the gap. The ends were cut back, 0 bases at V and 0 bases at J, with 4 bases in the middle. The CDR3 has 14 amino acids. Germline V lookup: CDR1 SGHRS, CDR2 YFSETQ.